A selection of T cell receptor beta chains follows, all from one sample in a study of blood T cell repertoires in COVID-19. The protocol was immunoSEQ multiplex PCR, while the TCRdb copy is restricted to in-frame clones and leaves out a portion. The sample consists of under 300,000 clones, about nine tenths of them appearing once. The sequencing input was peripheral blood. These TCRs come from a man between 45 and 60 years old with acute or convalescent COVID-19. Both conserved end residues are part of each CDR3. The D gene is left open where the match is weak. For some rows the clone size is stated as once, few or many, or as a class when expanded; others skip it.

J gene: TRBJ1-5
clone size: .
D gene: TRBD1
V gene: TRBV5-1
CDR3 protein: CASSLYSGGNQPQHF
CDR3 DNA: TGCGCCAGCAGCTTGTATTCAGGGGGGAATCAGCCCCAGCATTTT

J gene: TRBJ1-2
clone size: once
D gene: .
V gene: TRBV5-1
CDR3 protein: CASSPTAEPNYGYTF
CDR3 DNA: TGCGCCAGCAGTCCAACAGCCGAACCTAACTATGGCTACACCTTC

J gene: TRBJ1-4
clone size: .
D gene: .
V gene: TRBV10-1
CDR3 protein: CASSQDSSTNEKLFF
CDR3 DNA: TGCGCCAGCAGCCAGGACAGTTCAACTAATGAAAAACTGTTTTTT

J gene: TRBJ2-1
clone size: .
D gene: TRBD2
V gene: TRBV4-1
CDR3 protein: CASSPRRGGEGEQFF
CDR3 DNA: TGCGCCAGCAGCCCCCGGAGGGGCGGGGAGGGTGAGCAGTTCTTC

J gene: TRBJ2-1
clone size: few
D gene: .
V gene: TRBV19
CDR3 protein: CASSRGVSSNEQFF
CDR3 DNA: TGTGCCAGTAGTAGGGGGGTTAGCTCCAATGAGCAGTTCTTC

J gene: TRBJ1-2
clone size: .
D gene: .
V gene: TRBV11-2
CDR3 protein: CASSLDPQGHWTF
CDR3 DNA: TGTGCCAGCAGCTTAGACCCCCAGGGACATTGGACCTTC

J gene: TRBJ1-1
clone size: .
D gene: .
V gene: TRBV6-5
CDR3 protein: CATFGREEISEAFF
CDR3 DNA: TGTGCCACGTTCGGCAGGGAGGAAATTTCTGAGGCTTTCTTT

J gene: TRBJ2-5
clone size: .
D gene: TRBD2
V gene: TRBV5-1
CDR3 protein: CASSSSGGGETQYF
CDR3 DNA: TGCGCCAGCAGCTCCTCTGGCGGGGGAGAGACCCAGTACTTC

J gene: TRBJ2-7
clone size: .
D gene: .
V gene: TRBV5-6
CDR3 protein: CASSYGKGEQYF
CDR3 DNA: TGTGCCAGCAGCTACGGAAAGGGGGAGCAGTACTTC

J gene: TRBJ1-5
clone size: few
D gene: .
V gene: TRBV27
CDR3 protein: CASSLEGQQPQHF
CDR3 DNA: TGTGCCAGCAGTTTAGAGGGTCAACAGCCCCAGCATTTT

J gene: TRBJ2-7
clone size: .
D gene: TRBD2
V gene: TRBV5-4
CDR3 protein: CASREGLAGDREQYF
CDR3 DNA: TGTGCCAGCAGGGAGGGACTAGCGGGGGACCGCGAGCAGTACTTC